One and the same sample provided the 25 T cell receptor beta chains below, sequenced in a study of identifying expanded T cells in peripheral blood. Measured with immunoSEQ multiplex PCR; TCRdb has only the in-frame clones, and not every one. This sample has tens of thousands of clones, with about 80% found just once. The sequenced sample was blood. These receptors all come from a person between 18 and 70 years old in good health.

V and J are TRBV6-1 and TRBJ1-5; D is possibly TRBD1 (5 bases). CDR1 is MNHNS and CDR2 is SASEGT in the germline V gene. The germline V and J ends were trimmed by 10 bases and 6 bases, with 16 bases remaining between them. CDR3 size: 13 residues. CDR3 sequence (DNA): TGTGCCACCGCGATAGGGGAAGGTCAGCCCCAGCATTTT. Its translation is CATAIGEGQPQHF.

This clone was seen a handful of times. The chain joins TRBV9 to TRBJ2-6; 8 bases match TRBD1. The CDR3 loop spans 16 amino acids. Germline CDR1 reads SGDLS; CDR2 reads YYNGEE. V trimming: 0 bases; J trimming: 2 bases; junction bases outside the gene matches: 1. The CDR3 spells CASSVETGAGANVLTF. CDR3 DNA: TGTGCCAGCAGCGTAGAGACAGGGGCTGGGGCCAACGTCCTGACTTTC.

The chain uses TRBV12-5 and TRBJ2-5; D may be TRBD2 (6 bases). Germline V gene sequence: CDR1 LGHNT, CDR2 FRNRAP. The CDR3 extends over 15 amino acids. Trimming left V 9 bases short and J 7 bases short, with 24 bases between. The CDR3 sequence is CASTTSTSTPGTQYF. The CDR3 DNA reads TGTGCTAGCACTACGTCCACTAGCACCCCGGGGACCCAGTACTTC. Drawing the rest from reference TRBV12-5 and TRBJ2-5, the complete variable domain is DARVTQTPRHKVTEMGQEVTMRCQPILGHNTVFWYRQTMMQGLELLAYFRNRAPLDDSGMPKDRFSAEMPDATLATLKIQPSEPRDSAVYFCASTTSTSTPGTQYFGPGTRLLVL.

As for this clone: A junction end diverges from the germline sequence, so it may reflect a read error. The chain couples TRBV7-9 to TRBJ2-1; a weak D match, TRBD2 (6 bases). In germline, CDR1 is SEHNR, CDR2 FQNEAQ (reference sequence). The CDR3 length is 15 residues. The chain's CDR3 is CASSPPGDSDNEQFF. The DNA of the CDR3 is TGTGCCAGCAGCCCGCCGGGGGACTCCGACAATGAGCAGTTCTTC.

The chain is built from TRBV6-1 and TRBJ1-3; the D is unclear. Trimming shortened V by 8 bases and J by 0 bases, and 14 bases separated the two germline ends. The CDR3 is 15 amino acids. CDR1 and CDR2 from the germline V gene are MNHNS and SASEGT. DNA for the CDR3: TGTGCCAGCGCCCTGGCAAGTTTCTCTGGAAACACCATATATTTT. As protein: CASALASFSGNTIYF.

The gene calls are TRBV5-6 and TRBJ2-7, with D perhaps matching TRBD1 or TRBD2 (6 bases each). Looked up from germline, CDR1 is SGHDT and CDR2 is YYEEEE. Trimming pared 1 base from V and 3 bases from J, leaving 11 bases between. This CDR3 is built from 14 residues. CDR3 nucleotide sequence: TGTGCCAGCAGCTTGAGAGGAGGGGGCTACGAGCAGTACTTC. Translated, it gives CASSLRGGGYEQYF.

This clone was recorded once. The J gene is TRBJ1-2, the V gene TRBV5-6; no reliable D call. The length of the CDR3 is 15 residues. V lost 4 bases to trimming and J lost 2 bases, with 15 bases between them. The V gene's germline CDR1 is SGHDT and CDR2 YYEEEE. This CDR3 reads CASSGEAGSNYGYTF. DNA for the CDR3: TGTGCCAGCAGCGGGGAGGCGGGCTCAAACTATGGCTACACCTTC.

This chain links TRBV29-1 with TRBJ1-2, with a possible D match to TRBD1 (5 bases). This CDR3 spans 14 amino acids. The germline gives CDR1 SQVTM, CDR2 ANQGSEA. V gave up 5 bases and J gave up 6 bases, with 19 bases separating them. The CDR3 sequence is CSVPWAGSINGYTF. The CDR3 bases are TGCAGCGTTCCATGGGCAGGGAGTATCAATGGCTACACCTTC.

The chain employs TRBV29-1 and TRBJ1-1; TRBD1 might be the D (6 bases). The CDR3 extends over 13 amino acids. The V and J ends lost 4 bases and 1 base respectively, with 10 bases between them. Germline loops: CDR1 SQVTM, CDR2 ANQGSEA. The CDR3 loop is CSVAGHPNTEAFF. Here the CDR3 DNA reads TGCAGCGTTGCGGGACACCCGAACACTGAAGCTTTCTTT.

J is TRBJ1-1 and V is TRBV6-1, with 9 bases that match TRBD1. Trimming cost V 9 bases and J 5 bases; bases outside gene matches: 4. In germline, CDR1 is MNHNS, CDR2 SASEGT. The CDR3 runs 12 residues. CDR3 region: CASYRGLTEAFF. The CDR3 nucleotides are TGTGCCAGTTACAGGGGGCTTACTGAAGCTTTCTTT.

J is TRBJ2-1 and V is TRBV5-1, with D maybe TRBD1 (6 bases). The CDR3 totals 14 residues. V lost 4 bases to trimming and J lost 10 bases, with 18 bases between them. The V gene's germline CDR1 is SGHRS and CDR2 YFSETQ. The CDR3 DNA follows: TGCGCCAGCAGCCCCCAACAGGGAAGGGGAGAGCAGTTCTTC. Its protein product is CASSPQQGRGEQFF.

The chain combines TRBV7-2 with TRBJ1-2, with 8 bases lining up with TRBD1. Germline loops: CDR1 SGHTA, CDR2 FQGNSA. V shed 5 bases, J shed 5 bases, and the junction held 4 bases outside the gene matches. This CDR3 spans 13 amino acids. CDR3 DNA: TGTGCCAGCAGCCAGGACAGGGAATATGGCTACACCTTC. It encodes CASSQDREYGYTF.

CDR3: CSVARGRSPVTGELFF. The CDR3 DNA reads as TGCAGCGTTGCCCGAGGCCGATCACCGGTCACCGGGGAGCTGTTTTTT. The chain combines TRBV29-1 with TRBJ2-2; D not certain. The germline V gene has CDR1 SQVTM and CDR2 ANQGSEA. Trimming took 4 bases from V and 4 from J, leaving 19 bases between them. The CDR3 covers 16 residues.

This chain uses TRBV6-5 with TRBJ2-5, with D unclear. This CDR3 has 14 residues. Per the germline V gene, CDR1 is MNHEY and CDR2 is SVGAGI. V was pared by 7 bases and J by 5 bases, with 17 bases between. The CDR3 bases are TGTGCCAGCACCTCTGGTCGGCTCGGGGAGACCCAGTACTTC. It specifies CASTSGRLGETQYF.

The chain uses TRBV5-2 and TRBJ2-7; the table's TRBD1 call for D was not verified on the DNA. TRBV5-2 is listed as a pseudogene. The CDR3 covers 15 residues. DNA for the CDR3: TGTGCCAGCAGCTGGTCGGGACAGTCGGACTACGAGCAGTACTTC. Its translation is CASSWSGQSDYEQYF.

This chain's CDR3 is CASSEGQGGAEAFF. The CDR3 DNA follows: TGTGCCAGCAGTGAAGGACAGGGCGGTGCTGAAGCTTTCTTT. The V and J genes are TRBV6-4 and TRBJ1-1; 8 bases line up with TRBD1. This CDR3 is built from 14 residues. V lost 3 bases and J lost 6; bases outside the gene matches: 6. Germline CDR1 is MRHNA and CDR2 is SNTAGT.

This clone was picked up one time. The rearrangement joins TRBV4-1 to TRBJ1-1; no reliable D call. The germline V gene encodes CDR1 MGHRA and CDR2 YSYEKL. This CDR3 contains 14 residues. The ends were cut back, 1 base at V and 0 bases at J, with 6 bases in the middle. CDR3 DNA: TGCGCCAGCAGCCAAGCACAACTGAACACTGAAGCTTTCTTT. Translated: CASSQAQLNTEAFF.

The chain couples TRBV4-1 to TRBJ2-7; D tentatively reads TRBD1 or TRBD2 (7 bases each). This CDR3 has 17 amino acids. Germline V gene data show CDR1 as MGHRA and CDR2 as YSYEKL. Trimming cost V 4 bases and J 2 bases, with 21 bases left between them. CDR3 bases: TGCGCCAGCAGCCGGGGGGTACAGGGGAGGGGAGCCTACGAGCAGTACTTC. This encodes CASSRGVQGRGAYEQYF.

The chain carries TRBV11-3 and TRBJ2-7, with D unclear. This CDR3 has 14 residues. Trimming took off 5 bases at V and 0 bases at J, with 11 bases between the two ends. The germline gives CDR1 SGHNT, CDR2 YENEEA. The DNA for the CDR3 is TGTGCCAGCAGCCCCCGATCAATCTCCTACGAGCAGTACGTC. It translates to CASSPRSISYEQYV.

J is TRBJ2-1 and V is TRBV1. TRBV1 is a recognized pseudogene. This CDR3 has 17 amino acids. The CDR3 coding sequence is TGCACCAGCAGCCAAGATCCACCTCCTGAGCAGTTCAATGAGCAGTTCTTC. As protein: CTSSQDPPPEQFNEQFF.

This rearrangement joins TRBV9 to TRBJ1-1, with unresolved D. Germline values: CDR1 SGDLS, CDR2 YYNGEE. This CDR3 is 13 amino acids long. V was clipped by 9 bases and J by 0 bases, with 12 bases between them. The CDR3 DNA reads TGTGCCACTTCAGGACCGTTGAACACTGAAGCTTTCTTT. Its protein is CATSGPLNTEAFF.

This clone is a singleton in its sample. The chain links TRBV25-1 to TRBJ2-1; unclear D gene. Germline CDR1 MGHDK, CDR2 SYGVNS. The CDR3 runs to 14 residues. Trimming removed 5 bases at V and 5 bases at J, with 13 bases between. The CDR3 sequence: CASSPANTHNEQFF. CDR3 nucleotide sequence: TGTGCCAGCAGTCCCGCGAATACCCACAATGAGCAGTTCTTC. The full variable domain, in which reference TRBV25-1 and TRBJ2-1 provide the parts outside the CDR3, is EADIYQTPRYLVIGTGKKITLECSQTMGHDKMYWYQQDPGMELHLIHYSYGVNSTEKGDLSSESTVSRIRTEHFPLTLESARPSHTSQYLCASSPANTHNEQFFGPGTRLTVL.

This clone appeared a single time. This chain links TRBV6-4 with TRBJ2-1; D is tentatively TRBD1 or TRBD2 (5 bases each). The CDR3 loop spans 15 amino acids. The germline gives CDR1 MRHNA, CDR2 SNTAGT. V was trimmed by 5 bases and J by 0 bases, leaving 11 bases between them. CDR3 DNA sequence: TGTGCCAGCAGTCCCGGGACCTCCTCCTACAATGAGCAGTTCTTC. Protein sequence: CASSPGTSSYNEQFF.

The chain combines TRBV30 with TRBJ2-2; D may be TRBD1 (5 bases). Trimming cost V 1 base and J 4 bases, with 10 bases left between them. CDR3 length equals 14 residues. Germline V gene data show CDR1 as GTSNPN and CDR2 as SVGIG (reference sequence). The CDR3 reads CAWSGARGTGELFF. CDR3 in DNA: TGTGCCTGGAGTGGAGCTAGGGGCACCGGGGAGCTGTTTTTT.

CDR3 DNA sequence: TGTGCCAGCAGCAAACAGGGAGGACAGGGCTACACCTTC. This encodes CASSKQGGQGYTF. This chain links TRBV7-3 with TRBJ1-2; the D gene is possibly TRBD1 (6 bases). The germline V and J ends were trimmed by 5 bases and 8 bases, with 15 bases remaining between them. The CDR3 consists of 13 residues. CDR1 and CDR2 (germline): SGHTA, FQGTGA.